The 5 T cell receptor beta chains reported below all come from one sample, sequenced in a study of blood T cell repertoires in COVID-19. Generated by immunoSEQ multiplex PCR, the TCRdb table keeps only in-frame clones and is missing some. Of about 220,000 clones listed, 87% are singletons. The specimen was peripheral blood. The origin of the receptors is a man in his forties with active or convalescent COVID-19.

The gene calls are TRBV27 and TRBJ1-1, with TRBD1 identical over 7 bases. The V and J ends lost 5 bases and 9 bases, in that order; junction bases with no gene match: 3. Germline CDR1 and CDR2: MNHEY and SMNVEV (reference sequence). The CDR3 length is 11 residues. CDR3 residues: CASSKGQQAFF. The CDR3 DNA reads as TGTGCCAGCAGTAAGGGACAGCAAGCTTTCTTT.

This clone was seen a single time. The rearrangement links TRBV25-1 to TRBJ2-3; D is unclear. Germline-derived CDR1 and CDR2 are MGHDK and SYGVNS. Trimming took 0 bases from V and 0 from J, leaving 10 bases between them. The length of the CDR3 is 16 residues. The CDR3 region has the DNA TGTGCCAGCAGTGAATACGCAACATCAAGCACAGATACGCAGTATTTT. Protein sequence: CASSEYATSSTDTQYF.

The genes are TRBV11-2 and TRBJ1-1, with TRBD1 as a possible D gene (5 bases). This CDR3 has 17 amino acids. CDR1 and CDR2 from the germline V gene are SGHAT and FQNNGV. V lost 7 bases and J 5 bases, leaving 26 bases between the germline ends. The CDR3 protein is CASIPTWAGRGGTEAFF. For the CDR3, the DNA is TGTGCCAGCATCCCCACCTGGGCAGGGCGGGGAGGGACTGAAGCTTTCTTT. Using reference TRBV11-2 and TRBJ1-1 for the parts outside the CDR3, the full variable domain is EAGVAQSPRYKIIEKRQSVAFWCNPISGHATLYWYQQILGQGPKLLIQFQNNGVVDDSQLPKDRFSAERLKGVDSTLKIQPAKLEDSAVYLCASIPTWAGRGGTEAFFGQGTRLTVV.

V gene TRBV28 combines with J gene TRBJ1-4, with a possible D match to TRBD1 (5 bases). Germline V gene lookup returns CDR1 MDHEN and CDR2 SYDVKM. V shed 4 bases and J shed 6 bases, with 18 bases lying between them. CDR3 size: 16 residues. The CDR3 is CASSSVLGGGDEKLFF. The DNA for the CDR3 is TGTGCCAGCAGTTCGGTTCTTGGGGGGGGTGATGAAAAACTGTTTTTT.

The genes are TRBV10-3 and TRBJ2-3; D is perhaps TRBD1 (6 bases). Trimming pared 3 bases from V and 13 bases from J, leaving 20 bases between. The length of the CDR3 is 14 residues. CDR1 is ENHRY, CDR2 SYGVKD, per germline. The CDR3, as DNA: TGTGCCATCAGTGATGGGACACTACGGATAAAGAAGTATTTT. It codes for CAISDGTLRIKKYF.